What follows are 9 T cell receptor beta chains derived from one specimen sequenced in a study of blood T cell repertoires in COVID-19. Sequenced by immunoSEQ multiplex PCR; TCRdb stores in-frame clones only, minus some. The sample records about 280,000 clones, under 90% being singletons. The sequencing sample was made of peripheral blood. These receptors were collected from a woman aged 30 to 39 with COVID-19, enrolled during active disease.

V and J are TRBV19 and TRBJ2-1, with D possibly TRBD2 on 6 matching bases. This CDR3 comprises 16 residues. Per germline, CDR1 LNHDA and CDR2 SQIVND (reference sequence). Trimming took off 9 bases at V and 9 bases at J, with 27 bases between the two ends. CDR3: CARQNQVIPVGGEQFF. DNA for the CDR3: TGTGCCAGGCAGAACCAGGTGATCCCCGTGGGAGGTGAGCAGTTCTTC.

The chain uses TRBV4-1 and TRBJ1-1; no firm D call. CDR3 length: 13 amino acids. V dropped 3 bases and J dropped 7 bases, with 12 bases sitting between them. The germline V gene encodes CDR1 MGHRA and CDR2 YSYEKL. This CDR3 reads CASSQQRASEAFF. CDR3 nucleotides: TGCGCCAGCAGCCAGCAGAGGGCCAGTGAAGCTTTCTTT.

The chain joins TRBV19 to TRBJ1-2; D may be TRBD1 (5 bases). CDR3 length: 15 residues. V lost 2 bases to trimming and J lost 6 bases, with 16 bases between them. CDR1 LNHDA and CDR2 SQIVND come from the germline V gene (reference sequence). The CDR3 coding sequence is TGTGCCAGTAGTATATCGGGACGGGGAGGTGATGGCTACACCTTC. Translated, it gives CASSISGRGGDGYTF. The full variable domain, rest sourced from reference TRBV19 and TRBJ1-2, is DGGITQSPKYLFRKEGQNVTLSCEQNLNHDAMYWYRQDPGQGLRLIYYSQIVNDFQKGDIAEGYSVSREKKESFPLTVTSAQKNPTAFYLCASSISGRGGDGYTFGSGTRLTVV.

The CDR3 DNA follows: TGTGCCAGTACACCCCTTACTAGCGGGGCCTACAATGAGCAGTTCTTC. Amino acid sequence: CASTPLTSGAYNEQFF. This chain links TRBV2 with TRBJ2-1, with 10 positions matching TRBD2. There are 16 residues in the CDR3. Germline trimming cut 9 bases from V and 2 bases from J; bases unmatched to any gene: 10. Germline CDR1 reads SNHLY; CDR2 reads FYNNEI.

This chain uses TRBV11-2 with TRBJ2-7, with D perhaps matching TRBD2 (6 bases). Germline loops: CDR1 SGHAT, CDR2 FQNNGV. CDR3 length equals 15 residues. The V gene lost 2 bases and the J gene lost 6 bases, with 17 bases spanning the gap. The CDR3 bases are TGTGCCAGCAGCTTATTAGGGACTCCCGTGTTCGAGCAGTACTTC. It specifies CASSLLGTPVFEQYF.

This rearrangement joins TRBV3-1 (or the pseudogene TRBV3-2) to TRBJ1-5, with TRBD1 identical over 10 bases. CDR3 size: 16 residues. Losses at the gene ends were 0 bases for V and 7 bases for J; bases not matched to a gene: 6. The V gene's germline CDR1 is LGHDT and CDR2 YNNKEL (reference sequence). The CDR3 sequence is CASSQEGGTGAQPQHF. CDR3 coding DNA: TGTGCCAGCAGCCAAGAGGGCGGGACAGGGGCCCAGCCCCAGCATTTT.

This clone was seen just once. The rearrangement uses TRBV6-5 and TRBJ2-1; D gene uncertain. V shed 11 bases and J shed 0 bases, with 14 bases lying between them. The germline V gene has CDR1 MNHEY and CDR2 SVGAGI. This CDR3 is built from 14 residues. CDR3 loop: CAVFRLSSYNEQFF. The CDR3 bases are TGTGCCGTTTTCAGGCTAAGCTCCTACAATGAGCAGTTCTTC.

This clone was seen a single time. V usage is TRBV2 and J usage is TRBJ1-3, with D perhaps TRBD1 (6 bases). The CDR3 has 15 amino acids. Between the trimmed V and J ends, which lost 0 bases and 7 bases, there was a span of 13 bases. Germline CDR1 reads SNHLY; CDR2 reads FYNNEI. CDR3 sequence reads: CASSEARGAVNTIYF. The CDR3 DNA follows: TGTGCCAGCAGTGAAGCGCGGGGGGCGGTGAACACCATATATTTT.

The chain couples TRBV10-3 to TRBJ2-7, with D perhaps TRBD1 (6 bases). There are 15 residues in the CDR3. V dropped 6 bases and J dropped 5 bases, with 20 bases sitting between them. The germline V gene encodes CDR1 ENHRY and CDR2 SYGVKD. The CDR3 spells CAIRTPGQNFNEQYF. As DNA, the CDR3 is TGTGCCATCAGGACCCCGGGACAAAACTTCAACGAGCAGTACTTC.